This TCR beta chain was retrieved from a study of OX40 agonist ivuxolimab in advanced cancers. Whole-study context: Patients took ivuxolimab, an agonistic anti-OX40 (CD134) antibody. Study findings and constraints: Relative to CD4+, CD8+ T cells held more expanded clones on average.

CDR3 length: 13 amino acids. The germline V and J ends were trimmed by 3 bases and 5 bases, with 8 bases remaining between them. Germline V gene sequence: CDR1 SGHTA, CDR2 FQGNSA. Produced via immunoSEQ multiplex PCR; TCRdb's table is partial and in-frame only. The repertoire has approximately 94,000 clones, approximately 90% of them found once; the top ten carry about 0.49%. On this clone: Its specificity is unknown.

The chain has TRBV7-2 and TRBJ1-5, with a tentative D call TRBD1 (5 bases). This clonotype originated in an adult with an advanced solid tumor such as melanoma, head and neck, liver or kidney cancer. The specimen was CD4+ or CD8+ T cells sorted from blood, collected in a trial of the OX40 agonist ivuxolimab. The CDR3 bases are TGTGCCAGCAGCTTTCAGGGCGATCAGCCCCAGCATTTT. Its translation: CASSFQGDQPQHF.